A selection of T cell receptor beta chains follows, all from one sample in a study of T-cell reconstitution after alpha-beta-depleted transplantation in children. TCRdb itself ran the PCR reads through MiXCR, one entry per CDR3 protein. Of 220,000 or so distinct CDR3 sequences in the sample, roughly 8.2% were seen once. This specimen consisted of PBMCs, mostly from graft donor cells, obtained 180 days after TCRalphabeta/CD19-depleted stem cell transplant. The receptor source for this set is a male patient between 10 and 17 years old who had a stem cell transplant for acute lymphoblastic leukemia, so the T cells may come from the graft donor. Both conserved end residues are part of each CDR3. The order of the fields is J gene, clone size, CDR3 length, V gene, CDR3 protein. A clone size is listed for some rows: how often the clone was seen (once, few, many), or a class if it is expanded.

TRBJ2-5,many,14,TRBV7-9,CASSRLAGQETQYF
TRBJ2-2,many,15,TRBV28,CASSFIRGAPGELFF
TRBJ2-7,NA,21,TRBV23-1,CASSQSLQSFGGAAPSYEQYF
TRBJ1-1,many,16,TRBV9,CASSTPRGQGGTEAFF
TRBJ1-2,many,14,TRBV5-1,CASSETGQGNGYTF
TRBJ2-7,medium-sized,14,TRBV4-1,CASSQVGDYYEQYF
TRBJ1-4,many,13,TRBV3-1,CASSQGLNEKLFF
TRBJ2-1,many,15,TRBV13,CASSLMAGFYNEQFF
TRBJ1-6,many,17,TRBV18,CASSPPNVNSYNSPLHF
TRBJ2-7,few,14,TRBV18,CASSPHRGSYEQYF
TRBJ2-1,many,14,TRBV6-5,CASSFTGAYNEQFF
TRBJ2-2,many,17,TRBV28,CASSLAGGRRNTGELFF
TRBJ1-6,many,17,TRBV11-2,CASSPRTGSSYNSPLHF
TRBJ2-1,many,14,TRBV29-1,CSVTGTSVYNEQFF
TRBJ2-2,many,15,TRBV7-3,CASSWRLTGTGELFF
TRBJ2-7,NA,14,TRBV7-9,CASSYREDPLEQYF
TRBJ2-1,many,14,TRBV10-3,CAISLNRGGDEQFF
TRBJ2-2,many,14,TRBV9,CASSVVASTGELFF
TRBJ1-2,many,13,TRBV14,CASSQATGNGYTF
TRBJ2-7,NA,13,TRBV11-2,CASTKGGAYEQYF
TRBJ2-3,many,20,TRBV3-1,CASSQDFPSGLGSYTDTQYF
TRBJ2-3,many,14,TRBV7-2,CASSLDGGRYTQYF
TRBJ2-1,NA,14,TRBV5-1,CASSFGDRGSDQFF
TRBJ2-6,few,18,TRBV6-5,CASSYAGTGFSGANVLTF
TRBJ2-2,many,15,TRBV29-1,CSVEGGATNTGELFF
TRBJ1-2,few,15,TRBV4-3,CASSQEAAVAYGYTF
TRBJ2-1,many,14,TRBV7-8,CASSLVRFYNEQFF
TRBJ1-1,many,13,TRBV29-1,CSVERQANTEAFF
TRBJ2-7,many,15,TRBV7-9,CASSLRGRDGHEQYF
TRBJ2-7,many,13,TRBV18,CASSPDRTGEQYF
TRBJ2-7,many,13,TRBV20-1,CSPPRTSSYEQYF
TRBJ2-3,many,16,TRBV12-3/TRBV12-4,CASSSSSGGATDTQYF
TRBJ1-3,many,15,TRBV15,CATSRERGTGNTIYF
TRBJ1-2,many,12,TRBV29-1,CSVDAQSYGYTF
TRBJ2-7,many,16,TRBV10-3,CAISEGGTSFPYEQYF
TRBJ1-6,many,13,TRBV5-6,CASSFFPNSPLHF
TRBJ1-3,many,16,TRBV7-6,CASSLVGGYSGNTIYF
TRBJ2-5,many,16,TRBV4-2,CASSQGEGGRGETQYF
TRBJ1-4,many,15,TRBV25-1,CASSDGGQGNEKLFF
TRBJ2-3,NA,14,TRBV24-1,CATSRGGRSDTQYF
TRBJ2-7,many,15,TRBV7-6,CASSDPGQGVYEQYF
TRBJ2-1,many,20,TRBV9,CASSLLSGLAGGSSYNEQFF
TRBJ2-3,many,14,TRBV12-3/TRBV12-4,CASSKTGGADTQYF
TRBJ1-1,many,15,TRBV4-2,CASSITGTSNTEAFF
TRBJ2-1,many,16,TRBV7-8,CASSLFPGLGVNEQFF
TRBJ2-7,many,13,TRBV7-2,CASSLEGRLGQYF
TRBJ2-2,many,15,TRBV7-9,CASGPRDKPTGELFF
TRBJ1-1,many,16,TRBV27,CASSRGSTATNTEAFF
TRBJ2-1,few,18,TRBV11-1,CASSLGAHSGSSYNEQFF
TRBJ2-5,many,13,TRBV7-7,CASSHRFQETQYF
TRBJ2-1,NA,17,TRBV19,CASSRGLAGSSYNEQFF
TRBJ1-1,many,17,TRBV5-5,CASSWGARAPMNTEAFF
TRBJ2-5,few,14,TRBV9,CASSVGRSQETQYF
TRBJ1-5,many,17,TRBV28,CASSLSQGAFGSQPQHF
TRBJ2-7,many,15,TRBV20-1,CSARDRRTGLNEQYF